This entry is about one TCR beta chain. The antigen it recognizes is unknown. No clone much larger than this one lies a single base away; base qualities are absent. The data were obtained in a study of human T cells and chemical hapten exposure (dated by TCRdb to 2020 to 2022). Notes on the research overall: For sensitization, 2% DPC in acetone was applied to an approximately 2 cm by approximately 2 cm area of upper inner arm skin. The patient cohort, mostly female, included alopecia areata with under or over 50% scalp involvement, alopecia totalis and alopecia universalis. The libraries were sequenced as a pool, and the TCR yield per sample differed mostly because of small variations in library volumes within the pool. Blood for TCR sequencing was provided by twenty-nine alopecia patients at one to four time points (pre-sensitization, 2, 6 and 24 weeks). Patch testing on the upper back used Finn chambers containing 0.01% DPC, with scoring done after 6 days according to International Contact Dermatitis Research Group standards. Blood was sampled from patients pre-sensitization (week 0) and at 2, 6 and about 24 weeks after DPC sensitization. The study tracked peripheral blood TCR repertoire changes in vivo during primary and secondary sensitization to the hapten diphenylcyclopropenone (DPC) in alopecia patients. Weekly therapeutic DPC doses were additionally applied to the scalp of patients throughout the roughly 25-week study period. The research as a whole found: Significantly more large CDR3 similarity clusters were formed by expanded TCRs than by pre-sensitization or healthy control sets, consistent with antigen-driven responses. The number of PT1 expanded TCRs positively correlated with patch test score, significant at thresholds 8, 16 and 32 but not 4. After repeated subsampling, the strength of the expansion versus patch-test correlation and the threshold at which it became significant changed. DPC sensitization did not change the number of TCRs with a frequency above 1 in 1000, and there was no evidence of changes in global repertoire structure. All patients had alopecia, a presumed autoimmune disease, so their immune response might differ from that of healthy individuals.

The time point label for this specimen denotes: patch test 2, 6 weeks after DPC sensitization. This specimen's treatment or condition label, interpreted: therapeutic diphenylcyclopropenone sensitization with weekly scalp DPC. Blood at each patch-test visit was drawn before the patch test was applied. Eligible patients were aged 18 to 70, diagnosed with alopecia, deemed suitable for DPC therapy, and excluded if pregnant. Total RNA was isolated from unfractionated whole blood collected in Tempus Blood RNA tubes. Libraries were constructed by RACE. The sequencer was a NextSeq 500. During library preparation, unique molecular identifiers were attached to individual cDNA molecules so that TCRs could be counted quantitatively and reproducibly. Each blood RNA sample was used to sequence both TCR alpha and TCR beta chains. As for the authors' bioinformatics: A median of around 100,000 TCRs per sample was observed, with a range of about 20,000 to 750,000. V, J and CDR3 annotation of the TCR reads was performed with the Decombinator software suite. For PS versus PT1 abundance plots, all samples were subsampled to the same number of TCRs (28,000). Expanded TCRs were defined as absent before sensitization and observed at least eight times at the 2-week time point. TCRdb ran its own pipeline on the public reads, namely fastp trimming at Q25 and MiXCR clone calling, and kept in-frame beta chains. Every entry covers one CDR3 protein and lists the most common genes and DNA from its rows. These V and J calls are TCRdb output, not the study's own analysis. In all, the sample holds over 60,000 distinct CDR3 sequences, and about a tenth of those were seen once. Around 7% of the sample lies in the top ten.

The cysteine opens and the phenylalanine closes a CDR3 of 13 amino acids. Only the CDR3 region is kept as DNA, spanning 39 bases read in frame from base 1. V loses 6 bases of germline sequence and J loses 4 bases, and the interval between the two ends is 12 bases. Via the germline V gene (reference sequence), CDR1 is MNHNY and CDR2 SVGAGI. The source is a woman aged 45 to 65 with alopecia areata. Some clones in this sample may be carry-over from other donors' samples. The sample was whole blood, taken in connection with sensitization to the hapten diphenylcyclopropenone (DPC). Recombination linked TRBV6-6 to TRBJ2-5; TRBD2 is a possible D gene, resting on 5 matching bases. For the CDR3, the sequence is CASSWTLGETQYF. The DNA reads TGTGCCAGCAGCTGGACTTTAGGAGAGACCCAGTACTTC.